A single sample is the source of the 28 T cell receptor beta chains below, sequenced in a study of identifying expanded T cells in peripheral blood. Only in-frame clones appear in the TCRdb table, and some are missing; sequencing was by immunoSEQ multiplex PCR. The sample lists fewer than 80,000 clones, about four fifths occurring once. What was sequenced was blood. All receptors come from a person between 18 and 75 years old in good health.

The chain joins TRBV5-1 to TRBJ2-1, with 9 positions matching TRBD1. CDR1 and CDR2 (germline): SGHRS, YFSETQ. The J segment lost 4 bases and the V segment lost 0 bases, leaving 2 bases of the junction unmatched. The CDR3 covers 15 residues. The CDR3 DNA is TGCGCCAGCAGCTTGGGGGACAGGGAGTACAATGAGCAGTTCTTC. Its translation is CASSLGDREYNEQFF. The variable domain in full, completed from reference TRBV5-1 and TRBJ2-1, reads KAGVTQTPRYLIKTRGQQVTLSCSPISGHRSVSWYQQTPGQGLQFLFEYFSETQRNKGNFPGRFSGRQFSNSRSEMNVSTLELGDSALYLCASSLGDREYNEQFFGPGTRLTVL.

This clone was observed a single time. V and J are TRBV12-5 and TRBJ1-1; D is undetermined. This CDR3 comprises 15 residues. V shed 4 bases and J shed 0 bases, with 12 bases lying between them. CDR1 and CDR2 (germline): LGHNT, FRNRAP. The CDR3, as DNA: TGTGCTAGTGGTTCGTCCGGACGGATGAACACTGAAGCTTTCTTT. It encodes CASGSSGRMNTEAFF.

This clone was detected only a few times. The chain joins TRBV29-1 to TRBJ2-5; D is ambiguous. This CDR3 region has 10 residues. The germline V gene encodes CDR1 SQVTM and CDR2 ANQGSEA. The V gene lost 1 base and the J gene lost 5 bases, with 2 bases spanning the gap. The DNA for the CDR3 is TGCAGCGTTGAAGGGGAGACCCAGTACTTC. Translated: CSVEGETQYF.

The genes are TRBV2 and TRBJ1-1; D ambiguous. The CDR3 contains 14 residues. Trimming took 2 bases from V and 4 from J, leaving 11 bases between them. Germline values: CDR1 SNHLY, CDR2 FYNNEI. DNA of the CDR3: TGTGCCAGCAGTGAATATGGGGTAAGCACTGAAGCTTTCTTT. Protein: CASSEYGVSTEAFF.

The V and J genes are TRBV5-1 and TRBJ2-3; TRBD2 is a possible D gene (6 bases). The CDR3 covers 15 residues. Germline V gene lookup returns CDR1 SGHRS and CDR2 YFSETQ. V lost 4 bases and J 0 bases, leaving 12 bases between the germline ends. The CDR3 here is CASSGGLTSTDTQYF. DNA of the CDR3: TGCGCCAGCAGCGGGGGACTGACTAGCACAGATACGCAGTATTTT.

The chain carries TRBV11-2 and TRBJ2-2; D gene ambiguous. The CDR3 runs 15 residues. Trimming stripped 1 base from V and 3 bases from J, with 9 bases between. CDR1 and CDR2 from the germline V gene are SGHAT and FQNNGV. The CDR3 reads CASSLVQIYTGELFF. CDR3 nucleotide sequence: TGTGCCAGCAGCTTAGTCCAGATTTACACCGGGGAGCTGTTTTTT.

The chain joins TRBV1 to TRBJ2-1; TRBD2, the table's D call, was not compared with the DNA. TRBV1 is a known pseudogene. The CDR3 is 17 residues long. Here the CDR3 reads CTSSQEASGRGWGEQFF. The CDR3, as DNA: TGCACCAGCAGCCAAGAGGCTAGCGGGAGGGGTTGGGGTGAGCAGTTCTTC.

The chain carries TRBV6-6 and TRBJ1-1; TRBD1 is a possible D gene (6 bases). The CDR3 sequence is 14 residues long. V gave up 4 bases and J gave up 3 bases, with 12 bases separating them. Germline CDR1 MNHNY, CDR2 SVGAGI (reference sequence). The CDR3 reads CASSSRGRDTEAFF. The DNA of the CDR3 is TGTGCCAGCAGTTCCAGGGGAAGGGACACTGAAGCTTTCTTT.

The V call is TRBV6-5, the J call TRBJ1-1; 9 nucleotides align to TRBD1. V lost 1 base to trimming and J lost 5 bases; unmatched junction nucleotides: 5. Germline V gene data show CDR1 as MNHEY and CDR2 as SVGAGI. The CDR3 loop spans 15 amino acids. The CDR3 sequence: CASSYWGQGGTEAFF. The CDR3 DNA reads as TGTGCCAGCAGTTACTGGGGACAGGGTGGGACTGAAGCTTTCTTT.

Concerning this clone itself: Its ends do not fully match the called genes, so a read error is possible. Other nucleotide sequences from this sample produce the same CDR3. The rearrangement links TRBV4-1 to TRBJ1-2, with no clear D. The germline CDR1 and CDR2 sequences are MGHRA and YSYEKL. This CDR3 contains 15 residues. Here the CDR3 DNA reads TGCGCTAGCAGCCCTAACACGACGCCGAAATATGGCTACACCTTC. Its protein is CASSPNTTPKYGYTF.

This chain uses TRBV2 with TRBJ2-7, with TRBD1 as a possible D gene (6 bases). This CDR3 region has 14 residues. Trimming left V 3 bases short and J 7 bases short, with 16 bases between. The germline CDR1 and CDR2 sequences are SNHLY and FYNNEI. CDR3 nucleotide sequence: TGTGCCAGCAGTGAGCAGGGGCCATCACGGGAGCAGTACGTC. Amino acids: CASSEQGPSREQYV.

The genes are TRBV7-9 and TRBJ1-1, with D uncertain. This CDR3 is 14 amino acids long. Per the germline V gene, CDR1 is SEHNR and CDR2 is FQNEAQ (reference sequence). The V and J ends lost 3 bases and 0 bases respectively, with 8 bases between them. The CDR3 sequence: CASSFEQVNTEAFF. The CDR3 coding sequence is TGTGCCAGCAGCTTCGAGCAGGTGAACACTGAAGCTTTCTTT.

The J gene is TRBJ2-4, the V gene TRBV29-1, with a possible D match to TRBD1 (7 bases). V was cut by 4 bases and J by 14 bases, with 24 bases left in between. The CDR3 spans 14 residues. Per germline, CDR1 SQVTM and CDR2 ANQGSEA. CDR3 region: CSVGDRDSARAEYF. CDR3 coding DNA: TGCAGCGTTGGAGACAGGGACTCAGCGAGAGCTGAGTACTTC.

J is TRBJ2-7 and V is TRBV2; D is undetermined. From germline, CDR1 is SNHLY and CDR2 FYNNEI. The CDR3 is made up of 11 amino acids. V was shortened by 4 bases and J by 4 bases, with 5 bases between the two germline ends. The CDR3 DNA reads TGTGCCAGCAGTGCGTGGTACGAGCAGTACTTC. Its protein is CASSAWYEQYF.

This sequence joins TRBV12-5 and TRBJ1-1; 10 nucleotides line up with TRBD1. Trimming at V came to 0 bases and at J to 3 bases, leaving 4 bases not matched to a gene. The CDR3 is 16 residues long. Germline CDR1 is LGHNT and CDR2 is FRNRAP. The CDR3, as DNA: TGTGCTAGTGGTTTGGTACTAGGACAGGGGGACACTGAAGCTTTCTTT. This encodes CASGLVLGQGDTEAFF. Full variable domain (rest looked up from reference TRBV12-5 and TRBJ1-1): DARVTQTPRHKVTEMGQEVTMRCQPILGHNTVFWYRQTMMQGLELLAYFRNRAPLDDSGMPKDRFSAEMPDATLATLKIQPSEPRDSAVYFCASGLVLGQGDTEAFFGQGTRLTVV.

The CDR3: CASSEWGGNTEAFF. CDR3 sequence (DNA): TGCGCCAGCAGTGAGTGGGGAGGGAACACTGAAGCTTTCTTT. The chain is built from TRBV10-2 and TRBJ1-1, with D unresolved. Germline V CDR1 and CDR2: WSHSY, SAAADI. CDR3 size: 14 residues. V lost 1 base and J lost 1, with 7 bases in between.

The rearrangement uses TRBV10-1 and TRBJ2-2, with 7 bases that match TRBD1. Germline CDR1 reads WNHNN; CDR2 reads SYGVQD (reference sequence). V was clipped by 0 bases and J by 5 bases; unmatched bases: 9. The CDR3 extends over 17 amino acids. The CDR3 sequence is CASSESKTGVRTGELFF. Written as DNA, the CDR3 is TGCGCCAGCAGTGAGTCGAAAACAGGGGTGAGGACCGGGGAGCTGTTTTTT.

The rearrangement joins TRBV5-1 to TRBJ2-3, with 13 positions matching TRBD2. Germline trimming cut 4 bases from V and 3 bases from J; bases unmatched to any gene: 2. CDR1 is SGHRS, CDR2 YFSETQ, per germline. The CDR3 loop spans 15 amino acids. The CDR3 is CASSPGLAGTDTQYF. The CDR3 DNA follows: TGCGCCAGCAGCCCGGGACTAGCGGGAACAGATACGCAGTATTTT.

This chain uses TRBV12-5 with TRBJ1-1; D is uncertain. CDR1 and CDR2 (germline): LGHNT, FRNRAP. The CDR3 covers 18 residues. Trimming took off 0 bases at V and 0 bases at J, with 17 bases between the two ends. DNA for the CDR3: TGTGCTAGTGGTTTGGTTACCTCGGGTGGGCGGATGAACACTGAAGCTTTCTTT. Protein sequence: CASGLVTSGGRMNTEAFF.

The V call is TRBV25-1, the J call TRBJ2-5; possibly TRBD2 for D (5 bases). This CDR3 is built from 18 residues. Trimming shortened V by 2 bases and J by 2 bases, and 21 bases separated the two germline ends. From germline, CDR1 is MGHDK and CDR2 SYGVNS. The CDR3 loop reads CASSERPPSRVGQETQYF. The CDR3 bases are TGTGCCAGCAGTGAACGGCCCCCTAGCCGAGTAGGACAAGAGACCCAGTACTTC. Together with reference TRBV25-1 and TRBJ2-5, the CDR3 gives the full variable domain: EADIYQTPRYLVIGTGKKITLECSQTMGHDKMYWYQQDPGMELHLIHYSYGVNSTEKGDLSSESTVSRIRTEHFPLTLESARPSHTSQYLCASSERPPSRVGQETQYFGPGTRLLVL.

This sequence joins TRBV13 and TRBJ1-1; tentatively, D is TRBD1 (5 bases). Trimming pared 5 bases from V and 7 bases from J, leaving 14 bases between. Germline-derived CDR1 and CDR2 are PRHDT and FYEKMQ (reference sequence). The CDR3 covers 13 residues. For the CDR3, the DNA is TGTGCCAGCAGCCTCAGACGGGGCTTTGAAGCTTTCTTT. This encodes CASSLRRGFEAFF.

The rearrangement links TRBV27 to TRBJ1-1; D is unresolved. Germline V gene data show CDR1 as MNHEY and CDR2 as SMNVEV (reference sequence). Trimming pared 0 bases from V and 2 bases from J, leaving 7 bases between. The CDR3 is 14 residues long. CDR3 in amino acids: CASSLSYRNTEAFF. For the CDR3, the DNA is TGTGCCAGCAGTTTATCCTACCGAAACACTGAAGCTTTCTTT.

This clone appeared a few times. The chain is built from TRBV6-6 and TRBJ2-1; 10 bases match TRBD2. The CDR3 is 11 amino acids. Germline assignment: CDR1 MNHNY and CDR2 SVGAGI (reference sequence). J was trimmed by 15 bases and V by 6 bases; bases with no gene match: 5. CDR3 in DNA: TGTGCCAGCAGGCTAGCGGGAGTTCCGTTCTTC. Translation gives CASRLAGVPFF.

V is TRBV27 and J is TRBJ1-1; possible D gene TRBD1, 5 bases. Germline-derived CDR1 and CDR2 are MNHEY and SMNVEV (reference sequence). This CDR3 comprises 14 residues. V lost 3 bases to trimming and J lost 0 bases, with 8 bases between them. CDR3 DNA sequence: TGTGCCAGCAGTTTGGTAGGGGTGAACACTGAAGCTTTCTTT. It encodes CASSLVGVNTEAFF.

This clone was counted once. The J gene is TRBJ2-4, the V gene TRBV2; 12 positions match TRBD1. V shed 6 bases, J shed 6 bases, and the junction held 9 bases outside the gene matches. Germline V lookup: CDR1 SNHLY, CDR2 FYNNEI. CDR3 size: 16 residues. The CDR3 loop is CASRARGQGAGNIQYF. For the CDR3, the DNA is TGTGCCAGCAGGGCCAGGGGACAGGGGGCTGGAAACATTCAGTACTTC.

This chain uses TRBV5-1 with TRBJ2-5, with 9 positions matching TRBD2. The CDR3 sequence is 17 residues long. Germline V lookup: CDR1 SGHRS, CDR2 YFSETQ. The junction had 14 bases not matched to a gene; V was cut back by 4 bases and J by 4 bases. CDR3 residues: CASSNSGSSIGGETQYF. The DNA for the CDR3 is TGCGCCAGCAGCAATAGCGGGAGTTCCATCGGCGGAGAGACCCAGTACTTC.

The V gene is TRBV7-2, the J gene TRBJ2-5, with 14 nucleotides matching TRBD2. Per germline, CDR1 SGHTA and CDR2 FQGNSA. The CDR3 is made up of 16 amino acids. Trimming took 5 bases from V and 2 from J; bases not matched to a gene: 4. CDR3 coding DNA: TGTGCCAGCAGCCCGGGACTAGCGGGGGTGCAAGAGACCCAGTACTTC. As protein: CASSPGLAGVQETQYF. Using reference TRBV7-2 and TRBJ2-5 for the parts outside the CDR3, the full variable domain is GAGVSQSPSNKVTEKGKDVELRCDPISGHTALYWYRQSLGQGLEFLIYFQGNSAPDKSGLPSDRFSAERTGGSVSTLTIQRTQQEDSAVYLCASSPGLAGVQETQYFGPGTRLLVL.

The genes are TRBV5-1 and TRBJ1-2, with D uncertain. V was pared by 7 bases and J by 3 bases, with 22 bases between. This CDR3 spans 16 amino acids. Germline V CDR1 and CDR2: SGHRS, YFSETQ. The CDR3 region has the DNA TGCGCCAGCGCCGCACTATCAGGCTTTTCGTACTATGGCTACACCTTC. This codes for CASAALSGFSYYGYTF. Full variable domain (rest looked up from reference TRBV5-1 and TRBJ1-2): KAGVTQTPRYLIKTRGQQVTLSCSPISGHRSVSWYQQTPGQGLQFLFEYFSETQRNKGNFPGRFSGRQFSNSRSEMNVSTLELGDSALYLCASAALSGFSYYGYTFGSGTRLTVV.